This T cell receptor beta chain emerged from a study of molecular identifiers for immune sequencing clone quantification. Looking at the study overall: The replicates split RNA from around 20,000 or 100,000 naive CD8 cells five ways and sequenced four.

Trimming removed 7 bases at V and 4 bases at J, with 5 bases between. CDR1 and CDR2 (germline): PRHDT, FYEKMQ (reference sequence). The CDR3 length is 11 residues. The CD8+CD4-CCR7+CD45RA+ phenotype defined the sorted naive CD8 T cells. Study-wide points: Clones that exceeded 20 RNA copies held over 97% of effector molecules, yet under 1% in naive cells.

This clonotype was detected a few times. Its antigen is unknown. TCRdb re-called the PCR reads with MiXCR, one entry per CDR3 protein. The repertoire has about 510,000 distinct CDR3 sequences, about a fifth of them found once; the top ten carry under 0.85%. This clonotype was sampled from a human donor in good health. Some libraries in this study had Jurkat cell RNA spiked in. What was sequenced was naive CD8+ T cells from blood, with Jurkat cell RNA spiked in. Subset indicated: FACS-sorted CD8+CD4-CCR7+CD45RA+ naive T cells. This chain joins TRBV13 and TRBJ1-3, with D uncertain. CDR3 residues: CASTEGNTIYF. The CDR3 DNA reads as TGTGCCAGCACCGAAGGAAACACCATATATTTT.